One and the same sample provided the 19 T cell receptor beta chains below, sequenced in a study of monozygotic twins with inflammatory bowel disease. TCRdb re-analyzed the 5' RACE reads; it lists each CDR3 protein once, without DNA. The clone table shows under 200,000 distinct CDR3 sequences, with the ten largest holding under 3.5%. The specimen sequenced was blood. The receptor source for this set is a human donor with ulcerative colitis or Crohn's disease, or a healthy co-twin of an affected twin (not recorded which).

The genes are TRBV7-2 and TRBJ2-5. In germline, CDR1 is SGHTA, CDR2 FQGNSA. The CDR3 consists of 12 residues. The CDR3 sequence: CASSAVRETQYF.

The CDR3 is CASSLSSGGYEQYF. The rearrangement uses TRBV7-8 and TRBJ2-7; TCRdb designates TRBD2, a call that cannot be tested without DNA. Germline CDR1 is SGHVS and CDR2 is FQNEAQ. This CDR3 is 14 amino acids long.

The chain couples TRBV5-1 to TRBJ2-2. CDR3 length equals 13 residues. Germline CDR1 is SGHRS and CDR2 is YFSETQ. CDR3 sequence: CASSLDLTGELFF.

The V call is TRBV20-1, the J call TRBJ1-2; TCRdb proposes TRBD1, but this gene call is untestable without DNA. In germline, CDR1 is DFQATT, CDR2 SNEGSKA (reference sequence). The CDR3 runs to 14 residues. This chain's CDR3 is CSATSGTGVYGYTF.

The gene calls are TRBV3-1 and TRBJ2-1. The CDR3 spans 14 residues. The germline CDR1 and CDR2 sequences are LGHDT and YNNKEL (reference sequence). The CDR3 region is CASSQGRLANEQFF.

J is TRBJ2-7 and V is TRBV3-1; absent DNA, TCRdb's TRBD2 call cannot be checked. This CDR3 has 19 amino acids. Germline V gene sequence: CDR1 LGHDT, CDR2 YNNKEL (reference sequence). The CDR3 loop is CASSQGRSPSGSTLYEQYF.

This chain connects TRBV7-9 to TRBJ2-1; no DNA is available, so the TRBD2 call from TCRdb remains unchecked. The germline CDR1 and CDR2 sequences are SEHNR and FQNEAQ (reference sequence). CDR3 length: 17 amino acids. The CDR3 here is CASSRRTSQNSYNEQFF.

The CDR3 protein is CASSVPGQPTSNQPQHF. The V gene is TRBV19, the J gene TRBJ1-5; there is no DNA to check the TCRdb D call of TRBD1. The germline V gene has CDR1 LNHDA and CDR2 SQIVND (reference sequence). The CDR3 loop spans 17 amino acids.

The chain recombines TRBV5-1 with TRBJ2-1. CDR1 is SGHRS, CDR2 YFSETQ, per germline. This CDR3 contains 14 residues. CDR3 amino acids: CASSLDLAESEQFF.

The CDR3 here is CASSQDRATGLSYNEQFF. J is TRBJ2-1 and V is TRBV4-3; TCRdb selects TRBD2, and the lack of DNA leaves this call unchecked. CDR1 is LGHNA and CDR2 is YSLEER in the germline V gene. This CDR3 comprises 18 residues.

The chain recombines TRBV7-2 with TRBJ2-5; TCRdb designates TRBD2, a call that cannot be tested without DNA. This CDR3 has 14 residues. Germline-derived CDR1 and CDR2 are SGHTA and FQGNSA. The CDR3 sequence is CASSPGTIQETQYF.

CDR3 amino acids: CASSQEGRSGGSSYNEQFF. The chain has TRBV4-1 and TRBJ2-1; checking the TCRdb D call of TRBD1 is not possible without DNA. CDR1 is MGHRA and CDR2 is YSYEKL in the germline V gene. CDR3 length equals 19 residues.

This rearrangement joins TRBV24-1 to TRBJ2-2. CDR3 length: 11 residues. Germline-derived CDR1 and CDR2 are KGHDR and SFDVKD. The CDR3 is CATSLTGELFF.

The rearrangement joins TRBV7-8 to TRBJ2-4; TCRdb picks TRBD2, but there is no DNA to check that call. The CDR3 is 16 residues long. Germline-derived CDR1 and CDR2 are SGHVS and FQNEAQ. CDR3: CASSPRGREGKNIQYF.

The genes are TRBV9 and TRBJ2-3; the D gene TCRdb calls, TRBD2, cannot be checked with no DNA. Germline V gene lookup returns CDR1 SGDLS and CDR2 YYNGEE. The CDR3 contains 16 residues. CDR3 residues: CASSGEREKFGDTQYF. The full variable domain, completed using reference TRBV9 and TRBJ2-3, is DSGVTQTPKHLITATGQRVTLRCSPRSGDLSVYWYQQSLDQGLQFLIQYYNGEERAKGNILERFSAQQFPDLHSELNLSSLELGDSALYFCASSGEREKFGDTQYFGPGTRLTVL.

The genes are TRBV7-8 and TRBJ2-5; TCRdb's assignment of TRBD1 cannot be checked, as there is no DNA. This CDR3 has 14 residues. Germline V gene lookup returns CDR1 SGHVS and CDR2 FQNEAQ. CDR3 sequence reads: CASSRDRYQETQYF.

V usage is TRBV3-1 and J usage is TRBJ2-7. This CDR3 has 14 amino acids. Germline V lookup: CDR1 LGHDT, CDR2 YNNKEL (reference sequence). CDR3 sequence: CASSRMTHSYEQYF.

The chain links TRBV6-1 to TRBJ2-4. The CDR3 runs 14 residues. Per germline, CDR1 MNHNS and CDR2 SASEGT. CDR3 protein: CASRESKAKNMQYF.

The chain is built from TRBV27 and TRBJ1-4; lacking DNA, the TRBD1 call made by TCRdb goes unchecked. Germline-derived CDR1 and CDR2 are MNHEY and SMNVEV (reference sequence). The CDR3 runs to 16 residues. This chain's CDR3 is CASSPRTGGLGEKLFF.